The source of this T cell receptor (beta chain) is a study of blood T cell repertoires in COVID-19. Libraries were prepared by immunoSEQ multiplex PCR; TCRdb keeps only in-frame clonotypes and omits some of them. The repertoire holds some 46,000 clones, with over 70% as singletons. The CDR3 covers 15 residues. Germline CDR1 and CDR2: SGHRS and YFSETQ. With V trimmed by 4 bases and J by 3 bases, 6 bases remained unmatched. Material for sequencing was peripheral blood. The clonotype comes from a man in his forties or fifties with acute or convalescent COVID-19. This chain joins TRBV5-1 and TRBJ2-7; 11 bases are a match to TRBD1. The DNA of the CDR3 is TGCGCCAGCAGCCCCCGGACAGGGGGCGGCTACGAGCAGTACTTC. Translation gives CASSPRTGGGYEQYF.